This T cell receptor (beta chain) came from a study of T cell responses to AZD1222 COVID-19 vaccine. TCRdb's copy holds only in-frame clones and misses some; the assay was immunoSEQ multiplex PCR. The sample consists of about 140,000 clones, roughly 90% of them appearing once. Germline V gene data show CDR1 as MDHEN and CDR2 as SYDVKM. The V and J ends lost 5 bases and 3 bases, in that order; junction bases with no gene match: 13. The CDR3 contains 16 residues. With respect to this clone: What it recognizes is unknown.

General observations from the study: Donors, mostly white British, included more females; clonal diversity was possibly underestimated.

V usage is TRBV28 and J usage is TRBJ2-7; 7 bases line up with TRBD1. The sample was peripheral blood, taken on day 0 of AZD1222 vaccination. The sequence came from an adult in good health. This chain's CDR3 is CASSTHRGVIVYEQYF. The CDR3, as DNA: TGTGCCAGCAGTACTCACAGGGGCGTTATAGTCTACGAGCAGTACTTC.